The source of this T cell receptor beta chain is a study of blood T cell repertoires in COVID-19 (dated by TCRdb to 2020 to 2022). A note on the overall study: Samples covering the acute and convalescent phases of COVID-19 were provided by collaborators in the United States, Italy and Spain. The material from the prospective study consisted of cDNA or gDNA derived from T cells, B-cell-depleted T cells, or PBMCs. The dataset comprised deeply sampled blood TCRbeta repertoires from subjects exposed to, actively infected with, or recovered from COVID-19. A freely available public database, intended as a resource for researchers studying the immune response to SARS-CoV-2, is where the repertoires were released. Samples came from the ongoing ImmuneRACE study (first 160 participants) plus 1,254 subjects from 6 global collaborators. The sample metadata nearly always contained a de-identified subject ID, COVID-19 status, age in years and sex. Where available, HLA class I and class II types were taken from metadata supplied by the sample provider and were not determined by assay-based typing. The full study reports these points: The quantity of clinical and demographic metadata differed by source and by participant and was supplied without curation.

Germline trimming: 3 bases from V, 10 bases from J; junction bases outside gene matches: 7. The CDR3 goes from the cysteine to the phenylalanine over 13 residues. CDR3 DNA only is kept here, 39 bases in frame from base 1. According to the germline V gene, CDR1 reads MNHNS and CDR2 reads SASEGT. The collaborating institutions used their own protocols to collect whole blood in K2EDTA tubes. For TCRbeta analysis, collaborator samples were shipped as frozen whole blood, as isolated PBMCs, or as DNA extracted from either sample type. This clone occurred once. Its antigen is unknown. Base quality data are lacking; no much larger clone is found one base away. TCRbeta CDR3 regions were amplified from genomic DNA by means of the immunoSEQ Assay, a bias-controlled multiplex PCR. The authors' analysis ran thus. The number of nucleated cells in each sample was estimated from the amplification of reference gene primers within the assay. Sequence reads were collapsed and filtered to measure the absolute abundance of every unique TCRbeta CDR3 rearrangement. Productive Simpson clonality was computed per sample as the square root of Simpson's diversity index over productive rearrangements. TCRdb took over this immuneACCESS table, retaining in-frame rearrangements with V and J assigned. Such tables are incomplete; in checked studies, under half of the missing clones stem from an unresolved V gene, and the remainder is unexplained. V and J calls and clone size are as listed in that table; D and trimming were resolved from the DNA. In all, the sample holds over 150,000 clones, and approximately 82% of those were seen once. The ten largest clones represent about 6.9% of the sample.

Recombination linked TRBV6-1 to TRBJ1-1; 8 central nucleotides agree with TRBD1. The TCR sequence derives from a human donor with acute or convalescent COVID-19. The donor label of this sample is uncertain. Source material: peripheral blood. Read as DNA, the sequence is TGTGCCAGCAGTGATTATGGACAGGGCCCAGCTTTCTTT. The encoded protein is CASSDYGQGPAFF.